Listed below are T cell receptor beta chains from one sample, sequenced in a study of radiotherapy plus CTLA-4 blockade in lung cancer. Clones were sequenced by immunoSEQ multiplex PCR, and TCRdb holds only the in-frame ones, with some missing. Of about 45,000 clones in the sample, roughly four fifths were seen once. This sample comprised peripheral blood, obtained from a patient treated with radiotherapy plus ipilimumab. The receptors here all came from a human donor with non-small cell lung cancer who had a complete response to radiotherapy plus ipilimumab. Each CDR3 is given with its conserved first and last residue. A D gene is named only where the DNA matches it firmly. Clone size is given for some rows only: seen once, a few or many times, or a class if the clone is expanded.

clone_size	v_call	d_call	j_call	cdr3_nt	cdr3_aa
few	TRBV28	TRBD1	TRBJ1-5	TGTGCCAGCAGTTTAGCCCAGGGGGCGCGGAATCAGCCCCAGCATTTT	CASSLAQGARNQPQHF
medium-sized	TRBV9	NA	TRBJ1-1	TGTGCCAGCAGCGTAGGAGGGTATACTGAAGCTTTCTTT	CASSVGGYTEAFF
NA	TRBV2	NA	TRBJ2-1	TGTGCCAGCAGTCCAGGGTACAATGAGCAGTTCTTC	CASSPGYNEQFF
NA	TRBV20-1	NA	TRBJ2-7	TGCAGTGCGAGGGACTACGAGCAGTACTTC	CSARDYEQYF
medium-sized	TRBV2	NA	TRBJ2-1	TGTGCCAGCAGTGAAAATTTCAGGGGCCTCGGCGATGAGCAGTTCTTC	CASSENFRGLGDEQFF
NA	TRBV28	TRBD1	TRBJ2-7	TGTGCCAGCAATCCTGGGACAGGGGGACCCCACGAGCAGTACTTC	CASNPGTGGPHEQYF
NA	TRBV5-1	NA	TRBJ2-5	TGCGCCAGCAGCTTGGGCGGAAGGTACCAAGAGACCCAGTACTTC	CASSLGGRYQETQYF
NA	TRBV5-6	NA	TRBJ1-1	TGTGCCAGCAGCTTGACCCCCAGAGGTGGTACTGAAGCTTTCTTT	CASSLTPRGGTEAFF
NA	TRBV7-9	NA	TRBJ1-6	TGTGCCAGCAGCTTAGAGGGGAATAATTCACCCCTCCACTTT	CASSLEGNNSPLHF
NA	TRBV15	TRBD2	TRBJ2-1	TGTGCCACCAGCCTTCGGGGGGGGTCCAATGAGCAGTTCTTC	CATSLRGGSNEQFF
NA	TRBV18	NA	TRBJ2-5	TGTGCCAGCTCACCGACCCATGGGCAGGGACAAGAGACCCAGTACTTC	CASSPTHGQGQETQYF
NA	TRBV2	TRBD1	TRBJ2-7	TGTGCCAGCAGTGATTCGCTCCAGGGGGCCTACGAGCAGTACTTC	CASSDSLQGAYEQYF
NA	TRBV28	TRBD1	TRBJ2-7	TGTGCCAGCAGTCTTCGTTTCCGGGACAGGGGGTCCTACGAGCAGTACTTC	CASSLRFRDRGSYEQYF
NA	TRBV6-6	NA	TRBJ1-1	TGTGCCAGCACCTTATTGGGCGAGAACACTGAAGCTTTCTTT	CASTLLGENTEAFF
NA	TRBV6-5	NA	TRBJ2-1	TGTGCCAGCAGTTATATGGGCGGGATGGCCTACAATGAGCAGTTCTTC	CASSYMGGMAYNEQFF
NA	TRBV11-2	TRBD2	TRBJ2-3	TGTGCCAGCAGCTATAGCGGGGGGGCCCAAGATACGCAGTATTTT	CASSYSGGAQDTQYF
NA	TRBV18	TRBD1	TRBJ2-1	TGTGCCAGCTCACTCCACAGGGGGCTACCCTCCTACAATGAGCAGTTCTTC	CASSLHRGLPSYNEQFF
NA	TRBV7-9	NA	TRBJ2-7	TGTGCCAGCAGCTTCGGCGGGGTCCCCTACGAGCAGTACTTC	CASSFGGVPYEQYF
NA	TRBV27	NA	TRBJ2-3	TGTGCCAGCAGTTCCCTACAGGGTCTTTTAGAAGATACGCAGTATTTT	CASSSLQGLLEDTQYF
few	TRBV6-5	TRBD1	TRBJ2-1	TGTGCCAGCAGCCTAGGACAGGGGTCCTACAATGAGCAGTTCTTC	CASSLGQGSYNEQFF
NA	TRBV10-1	TRBD1	TRBJ2-2	TGCGCCAGGAGGACAGGGGACACCGGGGAGCTGTTTTTT	CARRTGDTGELFF
NA	TRBV9	NA	TRBJ1-2	TGTGCCAGCAGCGTAGTAGGGGGCTATGGCTACACCTTC	CASSVVGGYGYTF
NA	TRBV4-2	TRBD2	TRBJ2-3	TGTGCCAGCAGCCCCGGGACTAGCGCGGATACGCAGTATTTT	CASSPGTSADTQYF
NA	TRBV30	TRBD1	TRBJ2-2	TGTGCCTGGAGTGTAGGGACAGGGTCTCGAGAGCTGTTTTTT	CAWSVGTGSRELFF
medium-sized	TRBV21-1	NA	TRBJ2-1	TGTGCCAGCAGCAAAGGGAAACAGAAGCAGTTCTTC	CASSKGKQKQFF
NA	TRBV19	NA	TRBJ2-6	TGTGCCAGTAAAACGGAGAGCTCTGGGGCCAACGTCCTGACTTTC	CASKTESSGANVLTF
NA	TRBV2	NA	TRBJ1-2	TGTGCCAGCGCCCCGGGGTTGGGGATTATACTCTATGGCTACACCTTC	CASAPGLGIILYGYTF
NA	TRBV7-2	TRBD1	TRBJ1-1	TGCGCCAGCAGCCAAATGACAGGGGGCACTGAAGCTTTCTTT	CASSQMTGGTEAFF
NA	TRBV6-5	NA	TRBJ2-2	TGTGCCAGCAGTGGCCAGACCGGGGAGCTGTTTTTT	CASSGQTGELFF
NA	TRBV30	NA	TRBJ2-2	TGTGCCTGGAGTTCGGGCGGGGAGCTGTTTTTT	CAWSSGGELFF
once	TRBV29-1	NA	TRBJ1-2	TGCAGCGGGGGGGATGGCTACACCTTC	CSGGDGYTF
NA	TRBV4-2	NA	TRBJ2-6	TGTGCCAGCAGCCAAGATACGGAGAGCTCTGGGGCCAACGTCCTGACTTTC	CASSQDTESSGANVLTF
NA	TRBV6-1	NA	TRBJ2-7	TGTGCCAGCAGTGAAGCAGGAGGGCGAGAGTACGAGCAGTACTTC	CASSEAGGREYEQYF
NA	TRBV6-1	TRBD1	TRBJ2-7	TGTGCCAGCATTGATAGGGACAGCTCCTACGAGCAGTACTTC	CASIDRDSSYEQYF
NA	TRBV18	TRBD1	TRBJ2-7	TGTGCCAGCTCACCACCAGGATCCAGGAGGGGGACAGGGGTCGAGCAGTACTTC	CASSPPGSRRGTGVEQYF
NA	TRBV18	NA	TRBJ1-1	TGTGCCAGCTCCCCCGGTTCCACAGGGAAGAACACTGAAGCTTTCTTT	CASSPGSTGKNTEAFF
NA	TRBV27	NA	TRBJ2-2	TGTGCCAGCAGTACCGAGGGAGTGCACACCGGGGAGCTGTTTTTT	CASSTEGVHTGELFF
few	TRBV7-2	TRBD1	TRBJ2-7	TGTGCCAGCAGCTCGAGCACCGGGACAGGGGTCAACGAGCAGTACTTC	CASSSSTGTGVNEQYF
NA	TRBV10-1	TRBD1	TRBJ1-1	TGCGCCAGCAGAAGAACAGGGGGGGACACTGAAGCTTTCTTT	CASRRTGGDTEAFF
once	TRBV11-2	TRBD1	TRBJ2-7	TGTGCCAGCAGCAAGTCAACAGGGGACAACTACGAGCAGTACTTC	CASSKSTGDNYEQYF
NA	TRBV19	TRBD1	TRBJ1-5	TGTGCCAGTAGTCCGTATTGGGTGACAGGGACTCCCGGACGCAATCAGCCCCAGCATTTT	CASSPYWVTGTPGRNQPQHF